This T cell receptor (beta chain) was identified in a study of immune evolution from preneoplasia to lung adenocarcinoma. Study at large: HLA loss of heterozygosity: around 6.5% AIS, about 15% MIA, about 35% ADC, none AAH.

The CDR3 runs to 18 residues. The ends were cut back, 2 bases at V and 0 bases at J, with 14 bases in the middle. Germline V lookup: CDR1 MDHEN, CDR2 SYDVKM. Libraries were prepared by immunoSEQ multiplex PCR; TCRdb keeps only in-frame clonotypes and omits some of them. This table has 20,000 or so clones, about 71% appearing once. This chain links TRBV28 with TRBJ2-6; D is uncertain. Sequenced material: FFPE invasive lung adenocarcinoma tissue. The source of this sequence is a person in their sixties or seventies with lung adenocarcinoma. This CDR3 reads CASSLSGVTSSGANVLTF. The CDR3 DNA reads TGTGCCAGCAGTTTAAGTGGCGTGACGAGCTCTGGGGCCAACGTCCTGACTTTC.